The clone carrying this TCR beta chain was counted a few times. The antigen is not known. These data originate in a study of vaccination and CD4 T cells after COVID-19. Study-level information: Median time from second vaccine dose to sampling was just over 70 days (14 to 241). Cultures serving as controls received a peptide pool (CEFX or HIV-1 Nef) or no peptide.

The treatment: approximately nine-day PBMC culture with coronavirus spike peptide pools or control peptides (ViraFEST assay). The culture of around 2 million PBMCs per well included 10 IU/ml IL-2 and roughly 10 ug/ml peptide pools. The study sequenced cultured CD4+ T cell DNA using the Oncomine TCR Beta short-read assay. MiXCR, applied by TCRdb to the PCR reads, yields one record per CDR3 protein. This sample yields roughly 3,000 distinct CDR3 sequences, of which about a third are seen a single time; around 28% belongs to the top ten. Germline values: CDR1 SGHNT, CDR2 YYREEE (reference sequence). V trimming: 0 bases; J trimming: 9 bases; junction bases outside the gene matches: 3. This CDR3 comprises 14 residues.

The sequencing input was CD4+ T cells from blood, cultured in vitro. The genes are TRBV5-4 and TRBJ2-1; TRBD2 matches at 10 bases. The receptor's source is a human donor who had recovered from COVID-19. The CDR3 DNA sequence: TGTGCCAGCAGCTTGGAGGCTAGCGGGAGTGAGCAGTTCTTC. Translated: CASSLEASGSEQFF.